Presented here are 13 T cell receptor beta chains from one specimen sequenced in a study of blood T cell repertoires in COVID-19. TCRdb keeps only in-frame clones here, not all; method: immunoSEQ multiplex PCR. This sample has some 300,000 clones; nearly 90% occur once, and the top ten carry roughly 2.9%. Material for sequencing was PBMCs or T cells enriched from blood (not recorded which). These receptors all stem from a woman aged 50 to 60 who had been exposed to COVID-19.

The chain links TRBV28 to TRBJ2-2, with unresolved D. The CDR3 runs to 12 residues. Germline V gene sequence: CDR1 MDHEN, CDR2 SYDVKM. Trimming cost V 8 bases and J 6 bases, with 10 bases left between them. CDR3 coding DNA: TGTGCCAGCGGAGACTCCTCCGGGGAGCTGTTTTTT. Protein: CASGDSSGELFF.

V usage is TRBV11-2 and J usage is TRBJ2-3, with TRBD2 identical over 9 bases. The CDR3 spans 16 residues. Germline trimming cut 2 bases from V and 1 base from J; bases unmatched to any gene: 4. Germline CDR1 and CDR2: SGHAT and FQNNGV. Here the CDR3 reads CASSLPPSGGTDTQYF. The CDR3 DNA reads as TGTGCCAGCAGCTTACCCCCTAGCGGGGGCACAGATACGCAGTATTTT.

The chain is built from TRBV12-3 or TRBV12-4 and TRBJ1-5; D is unclear. The ends were cut back, 1 base at V and 6 bases at J, with 7 bases in the middle. This CDR3 comprises 13 residues. In DNA form, the CDR3 reads TGTGCCAGCAGTTTAGGGAGGGTTCAGCCCCAGCATTTT. Amino acids: CASSLGRVQPQHF.

In its sample, this clone was seen once. The V and J genes are TRBV2 and TRBJ1-6, with no clear D. Germline V gene lookup returns CDR1 SNHLY and CDR2 FYNNEI. The CDR3 has 13 amino acids. V shed 6 bases and J shed 5 bases, with 8 bases lying between them. CDR3 nucleotides: TGTGCCAGCAGGATAGTAGATAATTCACCCCTCCACTTT. Its protein is CASRIVDNSPLHF.

This clone was seen only a few times. V is TRBV7-9 and J is TRBJ2-1; 7 bases align to TRBD1. Germline CDR1 is SEHNR and CDR2 is FQNEAQ (reference sequence). The CDR3 has 15 residues. The J segment lost 9 bases and the V segment lost 4 bases, leaving 12 bases of the junction unmatched. This CDR3 is CASSSPFDRVGEQFF. CDR3 nucleotide sequence: TGTGCCAGCAGCTCGCCCTTCGACAGGGTGGGTGAGCAGTTCTTC. Full variable domain (remainder filled in from reference TRBV7-9 and TRBJ2-1): DTGVSQNPRHKITKRGQNVTFRCDPISEHNRLYWYRQTLGQGPEFLTYFQNEAQLEKSRLLSDRFSAERPKGSFSTLEIQRTEQGDSAMYLCASSSPFDRVGEQFFGPGTRLTVL.

The chain joins TRBV3-1 (or the pseudogene TRBV3-2) to TRBJ1-2; 11 bases align to TRBD1. CDR3 length equals 14 residues. With 5 bases clipped from V and 7 bases from J, the junction kept 6 bases outside the gene matches. Per germline, CDR1 LGHDT and CDR2 YNNKEL (reference sequence). CDR3 sequence: CASSYGQGAFGYTF. The CDR3 DNA is TGTGCCAGCAGCTACGGACAGGGGGCTTTTGGCTACACCTTC.

The chain uses TRBV6-5 and TRBJ1-1; no definite D call. The V gene lost 0 bases and the J gene lost 5 bases, with 10 bases spanning the gap. Germline loops: CDR1 MNHEY, CDR2 SVGAGI. CDR3 length equals 14 residues. Here the CDR3 DNA reads TGTGCCAGCAGTTACTCATTCCCAGGAACTGAAGCTTTCTTT. It encodes CASSYSFPGTEAFF.

The J gene is TRBJ1-5, the V gene TRBV5-6, with a tentative D call TRBD1 (6 bases). This CDR3 region has 14 residues. V dropped 3 bases and J dropped 2 bases, with 9 bases sitting between them. CDR1 is SGHDT, CDR2 YYEEEE, per germline. CDR3 DNA sequence: TGTGCCAGCAGCTGGGCAGGGGGCAATCAGCCCCAGCATTTT. Its protein is CASSWAGGNQPQHF. Combining the CDR3 with reference TRBV5-6 and TRBJ1-5 gives the whole variable domain DAGVTQSPTHLIKTRGQQVTLRCSPKSGHDTVSWYQQALGQGPQFIFQYYEEEERQRGNFPDRFSGHQFPNYSSELNVNALLLGDSALYLCASSWAGGNQPQHFGDGTRLSIL.

Notes on this clone: At the DNA level, this CDR3 is encoded by other sequences in the same sample as well. The CDR3 DNA reads as TGCGCCAGCAGCTTGGCCGGACAGGGTAATGAAAAACTGTTTTTT. Protein: CASSLAGQGNEKLFF. The J gene is TRBJ1-4, the V gene TRBV5-1, with 8 bases lining up with TRBD1. This CDR3 spans 15 amino acids. With 0 bases clipped from V and 4 bases from J, the junction kept 2 bases outside the gene matches. Per the germline V gene, CDR1 is SGHRS and CDR2 is YFSETQ.

V usage is TRBV7-9 and J usage is TRBJ2-7; tentative D call: TRBD1 (6 bases). Trimming removed 5 bases at V and 0 bases at J, with 17 bases between. Germline V gene sequence: CDR1 SEHNR, CDR2 FQNEAQ (reference sequence). The CDR3 spans 16 residues. The CDR3 protein is CASSRPPGQISYEQYF. Written as DNA, the CDR3 is TGTGCCAGCAGCCGCCCGCCGGGACAAATCTCCTACGAGCAGTACTTC.

The genes are TRBV18 and TRBJ2-1, with TRBD1 matching over 10 bases. Losses at the gene ends were 5 bases for V and 9 bases for J; bases not matched to a gene: 10. The CDR3 runs to 15 residues. The germline CDR1 and CDR2 sequences are KGHSH and LQKENI. The CDR3 reads CASSSGTGVLGEQFF. In DNA, the CDR3 is TGTGCCAGCTCATCCGGGACAGGGGTTCTAGGTGAGCAGTTCTTC.

The chain links TRBV21-1 to TRBJ1-5; the table's D gene call, TRBD1, was not cross checked with the DNA. TRBV21-1 is classified as a pseudogene. The CDR3 totals 15 residues. The CDR3 sequence is CASETTGTGTQPQHF. The CDR3 DNA sequence: TGTGCCAGCGAGACGACCGGGACAGGGACGCAGCCCCAGCATTTT.

The chain is built from TRBV7-8 and TRBJ1-1; 8 nucleotides line up with TRBD1. With 1 base clipped from V and 4 bases from J, the junction kept 5 bases outside the gene matches. This CDR3 is 15 amino acids long. CDR1 SGHVS and CDR2 FQNEAQ come from the germline V gene. The CDR3 loop is CASSLDQGARTEAFF. The CDR3 DNA reads TGTGCCAGCAGCTTAGATCAGGGGGCGCGCACTGAAGCTTTCTTT.